The 20 T cell receptor beta chains given below trace back to one sample, sequenced in a study of beta chain features in type 1 diabetes (dated by TCRdb to about 2018). The paper as a whole reports these results and caveats: Type 1 diabetes patients showed a moderate but significant shortening of TCRB CDR3 length in all four CD4+ subsets.

The antigens of these receptors remain unknown. The receptor library was made with the immunoSEQ multiplex PCR assay. The High Capacity cDNA Reverse Transcription Kit was used to reverse transcribe all of the isolated RNA, meaning that expressed TCRB transcripts were what got sequenced. TCRdb stores this immuneACCESS table with in-frame sequences only. Part of the clones is absent; in the studies checked, under half of the shortfall reflects unresolved V genes, and no reason is known for the rest. The sample table holds around 600,000 clones, of which approximately 13% were seen once. About 0.11% of the sample is in the top ten clones. The sample comprised naive CD4+ T cells from blood. Explained via the paper, the cell subset or site label denotes: true naive CD4+ T cells. Receptor source: a man aged 25-40 years with type 1 diabetes.

This sequence joins TRBV9 and TRBJ1-1; 9 positions match TRBD1. The CDR3 totals 14 residues. Germline V gene lookup returns CDR1 SGDLS and CDR2 YYNGEE. The ends lost 5 bases at V and 2 bases at J; junction bases unmatched: 4. The CDR3 region has the DNA TGTGCCAGCAGTCGGGACAGGGAAAACACTGAAGCTTTCTTT. It is translated as CASSRDRENTEAFF.

This chain joins TRBV20-1 and TRBJ2-1, with D unresolved. In germline, CDR1 is DFQATT, CDR2 SNEGSKA (reference sequence). Trimming left V 7 bases short and J 12 bases short, with 16 bases between. The CDR3 runs 11 residues. CDR3 amino acids: CSGSPMVGQFF. The DNA for the CDR3 is TGCAGTGGGTCCCCTATGGTTGGGCAGTTCTTC.

The chain employs TRBV7-2 and TRBJ1-6; a weak D match, TRBD1 (5 bases). The V end lost 5 bases, the J end lost 8 bases, and 19 bases lay between the germline ends. The CDR3 spans 16 residues. CDR1 and CDR2 from the germline V gene are SGHTA and FQGNSA. CDR3 coding DNA: TGTGCCAGCAGCCACCTAGGGACGGCGGATCATTCACCCCTCCACTTT. It yields the protein CASSHLGTADHSPLHF.

This clone was seen only a few times. The chain uses TRBV9 and TRBJ2-2, with TRBD1 identical over 9 bases. Germline V CDR1 and CDR2: SGDLS, YYNGEE. J lost 4 bases, V lost 4 bases, and 5 bases had no gene match. The CDR3 sequence is 15 residues long. CDR3 amino acids: CASSIGQGPTGELFF. The CDR3 nucleotides read TGTGCCAGCAGCATCGGACAGGGGCCCACCGGGGAGCTGTTTTTT.

This chain links TRBV7-9 with TRBJ2-5, with 11 bases lining up with TRBD1. V lost 4 bases, J lost 0 bases, and 7 bases stayed unmatched. Germline V gives CDR1 SEHNR, CDR2 FQNEAQ (reference sequence). The CDR3 is 17 residues long. This CDR3 is CASSSGQGVLNQETQYF. The CDR3 coding sequence is TGTGCCAGCAGCTCGGGACAGGGGGTCCTCAACCAAGAGACCCAGTACTTC.

As concerns this clone: One end of the junction does not line up with germline, which may come from a read error. This rearrangement joins TRBV19 to TRBJ1-5; no reliable D call. CDR1 and CDR2 (germline): LNHDA, SQIVND (reference sequence). The CDR3 is 17 residues long. CDR3 loop: CASTPRRPGRVNQPQHF. As DNA, the CDR3 is TGTGCCAGTACCCCCCGGCGGCCGGGGAGGGTCAATCAACCCCAGCATTTT. The full variable domain, completed using reference TRBV19 and TRBJ1-5, is DGGITQSPKYLFRKEGQNVTLSCEQNLNHDAMYWYRQDPGQGLRLIYYSQIVNDFQKGDIAEGYSVSREKKESFPLTVTSAQKNPTAFYLCASTPRRPGRVNQPQHFGDGTRLSIL.

This clone came up a few times. This chain links TRBV29-1 with TRBJ1-2, with TRBD1 as a possible D gene (6 bases). The germline V gene encodes CDR1 SQVTM and CDR2 ANQGSEA. The ends were cut back, 6 bases at V and 6 bases at J, with 26 bases in the middle. CDR3 length equals 16 residues. The chain's CDR3 is CSVRRRDTEGPHGYTF. CDR3 coding DNA: TGCAGCGTCCGACGACGGGACACAGAGGGCCCCCATGGCTACACCTTC.

The V gene is TRBV5-4, the J gene TRBJ2-2, with D possibly matching TRBD2 (6 bases). The CDR3 runs 15 residues. Looked up from germline, CDR1 is SGHNT and CDR2 is YYREEE (reference sequence). V was cut by 3 bases and J by 4 bases, with 13 bases left in between. The CDR3 nucleotides are TGTGCCAGCAGCTCCGGGACTCGGGTCACCGGGGAGCTGTTTTTT. As protein: CASSSGTRVTGELFF.

The chain uses TRBV1 and TRBJ2-3. TRBV1 is flagged as a pseudogene. This CDR3 is 13 amino acids long. Here the CDR3 DNA reads TGCACCAGCAGCCAAGATTTGAAAAATACGCAGTATTTT. Translating gives CTSSQDLKNTQYF.

A few counts support this clone. The chain links TRBV7-9 to TRBJ1-2; D is uncertain. V gave up 3 bases and J gave up 7 bases, with 6 bases separating them. CDR1 is SEHNR and CDR2 is FQNEAQ in the germline V gene (reference sequence). The CDR3 spans 11 residues. DNA for the CDR3: TGTGCCAGCAGCTTCCCTCGTGGCTACACCTTC. Its protein product is CASSFPRGYTF.

This clone has just a few counts. In DNA, the CDR3 is TGCGCCAGCAGCGTGGGGGGGCGAAATCAGCCCCAGCATTTT. Translation gives CASSVGGRNQPQHF. This chain links TRBV5-1 with TRBJ1-5, with a possible D match to TRBD1 (6 bases). V lost 4 bases and J lost 4, with 12 bases in between. Germline V gene sequence: CDR1 SGHRS, CDR2 YFSETQ. This CDR3 region has 14 residues.

This chain uses TRBV28 with TRBJ1-4; 7 bases map to TRBD1. CDR1 and CDR2 (germline): MDHEN, SYDVKM. The ends lost 5 bases at V and 4 bases at J; junction bases unmatched: 7. The CDR3 has 15 amino acids. Here the CDR3 reads CASSGGGQNNEKLFF. The DNA for the CDR3 is TGTGCCAGCAGTGGGGGGGGACAGAATAATGAAAAACTGTTTTTT.

With regard to this clone: A read error may account for a junction end that differs from germline. V usage is TRBV6-6 and J usage is TRBJ2-7, with D maybe TRBD1 (5 bases). CDR1 MNHNY and CDR2 SVGAGI come from the germline V gene (reference sequence). This CDR3 is built from 12 residues. The CDR3 region has the DNA TGCGCCAGCAGTTACCAGGGCTACGAGCAGTACTTC. The encoded protein is CASSYQGYEQYF.

The rearrangement uses TRBV14 and TRBJ2-5; D could derive from TRBD1 or TRBD2 (5 bases each). The germline V and J ends were trimmed by 6 bases and 3 bases, with 8 bases remaining between them. Germline CDR1 SGHDN, CDR2 FVKESK. The length of the CDR3 is 12 residues. The CDR3 DNA reads TGTGCCAGCAGACGGGGCAAAGAGACCCAGTACTTC. Translated, it gives CASRRGKETQYF.

This clone was counted between two and nine times. This sequence joins TRBV29-1 and TRBJ2-3; no firm D call. This CDR3 comprises 14 residues. The germline V and J ends were trimmed by 4 bases and 0 bases, with 11 bases remaining between them. CDR1 SQVTM and CDR2 ANQGSEA come from the germline V gene. This chain's CDR3 is CSVVIQRSTDTQYF. CDR3 nucleotide sequence: TGCAGCGTTGTGATTCAACGGAGCACAGATACGCAGTATTTT.

This chain uses TRBV5-1 with TRBJ2-1, with D possibly matching TRBD1 (5 bases). Germline V gene lookup returns CDR1 SGHRS and CDR2 YFSETQ. The CDR3 length is 13 residues. Trimming took off 2 bases at V and 9 bases at J, with 12 bases between the two ends. CDR3 sequence reads: CASSFTREGEQFF. Written as DNA, the CDR3 is TGCGCCAGCAGCTTCACCAGGGAAGGTGAGCAGTTCTTC.

There are a few counts of this clone. The chain uses TRBV11-2 and TRBJ2-3, with a weak D call TRBD2 (7 bases). Germline V CDR1 and CDR2: SGHAT, FQNNGV. The length of the CDR3 is 17 residues. V lost 6 bases to trimming and J lost 6 bases, with 25 bases between them. The DNA of the CDR3 is TGTGCCAGCAGTTCTCATTACGGGGGGCCGGGCGAGGATACGCAGTATTTT. This gives the protein CASSSHYGGPGEDTQYF.

This clone was found a few times. This chain links TRBV18 with TRBJ2-2, with unresolved D. With 8 bases removed from V and 0 bases from J, the gap between germline ends came to 10 bases. This CDR3 has 14 residues. The V gene's germline CDR1 is KGHSH and CDR2 LQKENI. This CDR3 reads CASRFGSNTGELFF. CDR3 nucleotides: TGTGCCAGCCGGTTTGGATCGAACACCGGGGAGCTGTTTTTT.

This clone was recorded a few times. V gene TRBV2 combines with J gene TRBJ1-5; 10 nucleotides match TRBD1. J was trimmed by 2 bases and V by 7 bases; bases with no gene match: 8. CDR1 is SNHLY and CDR2 is FYNNEI in the germline V gene. This CDR3 comprises 16 residues. CDR3 region: CASTNDRGQGNQPQHF. Written as DNA, the CDR3 is TGTGCCAGCACCAATGACAGGGGGCAAGGCAATCAGCCCCAGCATTTT.

V and J are TRBV7-2 and TRBJ2-1, with D tentatively TRBD1 (5 bases). V was pared by 4 bases and J by 0 bases, with 16 bases between. Looked up from germline, CDR1 is SGHTA and CDR2 is FQGNSA. The length of the CDR3 is 17 residues. The CDR3 spells CASSYRKGFSSYNEQFF. The CDR3 DNA follows: TGTGCCAGCAGCTACCGCAAGGGGTTCAGCTCCTACAATGAGCAGTTCTTC.